Presented here are 2 T cell receptor beta chains from one specimen sequenced in a study of blood T cell repertoires in COVID-19. The protocol was immunoSEQ multiplex PCR, while the TCRdb copy is restricted to in-frame clones and leaves out a portion. The sample contains approximately 120,000 clones, about 77% of which appear only once. Sequencing was performed on peripheral blood. These receptors originate from an older man with acute or convalescent COVID-19.

This clone was recorded many times. The J gene is TRBJ1-5, the V gene TRBV7-6; 9 nucleotides match TRBD1. CDR3 length: 20 residues. Germline CDR1 SGHVS, CDR2 FNYEAQ. The V segment lost 4 bases and the J segment 0 bases; nucleotides outside the gene matches: 16. CDR3 coding DNA: TGTGCCAGCAGCTGGGGTTTTTGGGACAGGGACCCTTATAGCAATCAGCCCCAGCATTTT. This codes for CASSWGFWDRDPYSNQPQHF. Complete variable domain (other parts from reference TRBV7-6 and TRBJ1-5): GAGVSQSPRYKVTKRGQDVALRCDPISGHVSLYWYRQALGQGPEFLTYFNYEAQQDKSGLPNDRFSAERPEGSISTLTIQRTEQRDSAMYRCASSWGFWDRDPYSNQPQHFGDGTRLSIL.

The V call is TRBV4-3, the J call TRBJ2-7; 11 nucleotides align to TRBD2. V was pared by 4 bases and J by 3 bases, with 5 bases of the junction left unmatched. The CDR3 has 15 amino acids. The germline CDR1 and CDR2 sequences are LGHNA and YSLEER. The CDR3 DNA is TGCGCCAGCAGCCCCCCACTAGCGGGGGACTACGAGCAGTACTTC. Translation gives CASSPPLAGDYEQYF.